These 32 T cell receptor beta chains share one sample of origin, sequenced in a study of beta chain features in type 1 diabetes (dated by TCRdb to the late 2010s). Results and caveats for the whole study, not just this receptor: In all four CD4+ subsets, TCRB CDR3 length was moderately but significantly shorter in type 1 diabetes patients.

The protocol used for the library was the immunoSEQ multiplex PCR assay. The entire amount of isolated RNA was reverse transcribed using the High Capacity cDNA Reverse Transcription Kit, so the sequenced TCRB transcripts were expressed ones. Sourced from immuneACCESS, this table was stored by TCRdb with only in-frame sequences that have V and J called. A share of the clones is absent; for the studies checked, an unresolved V gene accounts for under half, and the remainder has no known explanation. A total of hundreds of thousands of clones appear in this sample, around 15% of them only once. Around 0.04% of the sample rests with the top ten. No antigen is known for these receptors. Sequences were obtained from naive CD4+ T cells from blood. In light of the paper, this sample's cell subset or site label describes: true naive CD4+ T cells. Receptors were obtained from a man between 18 and 29 years old with type 1 diabetes.

This clone was detected only a few times. This chain joins TRBV9 and TRBJ1-2; D unresolved. The CDR3 consists of 12 residues. Germline loops: CDR1 SGDLS, CDR2 YYNGEE. Trimming pared 3 bases from V and 4 bases from J, leaving 7 bases between. The chain's CDR3 is CASSADGYGYTF. CDR3 nucleotide sequence: TGTGCCAGCAGCGCGGACGGCTATGGCTACACCTTC.

The chain uses TRBV5-4 and TRBJ2-5; D not certain. V was clipped by 0 bases and J by 6 bases, with 9 bases between them. Per the germline V gene, CDR1 is SGHNT and CDR2 is YYREEE (reference sequence). The CDR3 covers 13 residues. In DNA form, the CDR3 reads TGTGCCAGCAGCTTGGCGGATGGGAAGACCCAGTACTTC. Its translation is CASSLADGKTQYF. Based on the CDR3 plus reference TRBV5-4 and TRBJ2-5, the full variable domain is ETGVTQSPTHLIKTRGQQVTLRCSSQSGHNTVSWYQQALGQGPQFIFQYYREEENGRGNFPPRFSGLQFPNYSSELNVNALELDDSALYLCASSLADGKTQYFGPGTRLLVL.

Details on this clone: The sample has other DNA sequences that encode this CDR3 too. The genes are TRBV29-1 and TRBJ1-2, with D uncertain. CDR1 and CDR2 from the germline V gene are SQVTM and ANQGSEA. This CDR3 region has 11 residues. V lost 6 bases to trimming and J lost 2 bases, with 7 bases between them. CDR3 sequence reads: CSVGQNYGYTF. CDR3 sequence (DNA): TGCAGCGTAGGCCAGAACTATGGCTACACCTTC.

The J gene is TRBJ2-7, the V gene TRBV11-2; 10 nucleotides align to TRBD2. Germline CDR1 and CDR2: SGHAT and FQNNGV. V shed 6 bases, J shed 4 bases, and the junction held 9 bases outside the gene matches. The length of the CDR3 is 15 residues. The CDR3 DNA sequence: TGTGCCAGCAGATCTAATAGCGGGAGGAATTACGAGCAGTACTTC. Translating it yields CASRSNSGRNYEQYF.

This clone was observed a handful of times. The chain is built from TRBV6-5 and TRBJ1-2, with a tentative D call TRBD1 (6 bases). CDR1 and CDR2 from the germline V gene are MNHEY and SVGAGI. The CDR3 is made up of 12 amino acids. The V end lost 6 bases, the J end lost 3 bases, and 8 bases lay between the germline ends. The CDR3: CASSRQDYGYTF. The CDR3 DNA sequence: TGTGCCAGCAGCCGACAGGACTATGGCTACACCTTC.

DNA of the CDR3: TGTGCCAGCAGCTTACGGGGCCTCCAAGAGACCCAGTACTTC. It encodes CASSLRGLQETQYF. This chain links TRBV11-1 with TRBJ2-5; D assignment may be TRBD1 or TRBD2 (5 bases each). V lost 2 bases and J lost 1, with 8 bases in between. The length of the CDR3 is 14 residues. Germline CDR1 is SGHAT and CDR2 is FQDESV (reference sequence).

V and J are TRBV5-1 and TRBJ2-4; 7 bases match TRBD1. The CDR3 consists of 15 residues. Germline lookup yields CDR1 SGHRS and CDR2 YFSETQ. The trim removed 3 bases at V and 0 bases at J, leaving 3 bases unmatched. The CDR3: CASSSDRVAKNIQYF. CDR3 bases: TGCGCCAGCAGCTCCGACAGGGTAGCCAAAAACATTCAGTACTTC. Filled out from reference TRBV5-1 and TRBJ2-4, the complete variable domain reads KAGVTQTPRYLIKTRGQQVTLSCSPISGHRSVSWYQQTPGQGLQFLFEYFSETQRNKGNFPGRFSGRQFSNSRSEMNVSTLELGDSALYLCASSSDRVAKNIQYFGAGTRLSVL.

The genes are TRBV18 and TRBJ1-5; D not certain. Trimming took off 2 bases at V and 1 base at J, with 9 bases between the two ends. Germline CDR1 is KGHSH and CDR2 is LQKENI. The CDR3 is made up of 15 amino acids. This chain's CDR3 is CASSPGERSNQPQHF. The CDR3 DNA sequence: TGTGCCAGCTCACCAGGGGAGAGGAGCAATCAGCCCCAGCATTTT. The full variable domain, with the rest looked up from reference TRBV18 and TRBJ1-5, is NAGVMQNPRHLVRRRGQEARLRCSPMKGHSHVYWYRQLPEEGLKFMVYLQKENIIDESGMPKERFSAEFPKEGPSILRIQQVVRGDSAAYFCASSPGERSNQPQHFGDGTRLSIL.

This clone turned up a few times. V usage is TRBV7-2 and J usage is TRBJ2-3; D unclear. The ends were cut back, 4 bases at V and 6 bases at J, with 11 bases in the middle. CDR1 is SGHTA, CDR2 FQGNSA, per germline. The CDR3 totals 13 residues. In DNA, the CDR3 is TGTGCCAGCAGCTCCAAAATAGGGGATACGCAGTATTTT. Its translation: CASSSKIGDTQYF.

The chain carries TRBV30 and TRBJ2-1; 8 positions match TRBD2. This CDR3 has 14 residues. V shed 5 bases, J shed 4 bases, and the junction held 7 bases outside the gene matches. Looked up from germline, CDR1 is GTSNPN and CDR2 is SVGIG (reference sequence). The CDR3 DNA is TGTGCCTGGGCTGAACTAGCGGCTTACAATGAGCAGTTCTTC. As protein: CAWAELAAYNEQFF.

This clone was seen a handful of times. The chain recombines TRBV7-2 with TRBJ1-1; tentatively, D is TRBD1 (5 bases). V gave up 2 bases and J gave up 2 bases, with 12 bases separating them. The CDR3 spans 15 residues. The V gene's germline CDR1 is SGHTA and CDR2 FQGNSA. This chain's CDR3 is CASSLWRGVNTEAFF. The DNA of the CDR3 is TGTGCCAGCAGCTTATGGCGGGGGGTTAACACTGAAGCTTTCTTT.

This sequence joins TRBV7-9 and TRBJ2-7; D gene unclear. Germline values: CDR1 SEHNR, CDR2 FQNEAQ (reference sequence). V dropped 3 bases and J dropped 3 bases, with 6 bases sitting between them. This CDR3 comprises 12 residues. The CDR3 sequence: CASSFTLYEQYF. The CDR3 region has the DNA TGTGCCAGCAGCTTTACCCTCTACGAGCAGTACTTC.

This rearrangement joins TRBV5-4 to TRBJ2-5; D unresolved. The germline V gene has CDR1 SGHNT and CDR2 YYREEE (reference sequence). This CDR3 has 12 amino acids. Trimming cost V 9 bases and J 5 bases, with 14 bases left between them. The CDR3 coding sequence is TGTGCCACCCGCCAAGCGCAGGAGACCCAGTACTTC. Translation: CATRQAQETQYF.

The CDR3 sequence: CASSPDRARAEKLFF. The DNA for the CDR3 is TGTGCCAGCAGTCCCGACAGGGCTCGAGCTGAAAAACTGTTTTTT. This chain uses TRBV28 with TRBJ1-4; 7 nucleotides align to TRBD1. Trimming took 5 bases from V and 7 from J; bases not matched to a gene: 10. The V gene's germline CDR1 is MDHEN and CDR2 SYDVKM. The CDR3 is 15 residues long.

A few counts support this clone. The chain employs TRBV18 and TRBJ2-3; 10 bases are shared with TRBD1. CDR3 size: 18 residues. V lost 3 bases to trimming and J lost 1 base; unmatched junction nucleotides: 10. CDR1 and CDR2 from the germline V gene are KGHSH and LQKENI. The CDR3 spells CASSPLLVGTGGTDTQYF. CDR3 nucleotide sequence: TGTGCCAGCTCACCTCTTCTTGTCGGGACAGGGGGCACAGATACGCAGTATTTT.

The chain uses TRBV29-1 and TRBJ1-3; D not resolved. Germline CDR1 is SQVTM and CDR2 is ANQGSEA. V lost 6 bases and J 0 bases, leaving 12 bases between the germline ends. CDR3 size: 14 residues. The CDR3 protein is CSVAQGNSGNTIYF. CDR3 nucleotide sequence: TGCAGCGTGGCACAAGGCAACTCTGGAAACACCATATATTTT.

The rearrangement links TRBV10-1 to TRBJ2-3; 9 bases are shared with TRBD1. Germline values: CDR1 WNHNN, CDR2 SYGVQD (reference sequence). V lost 4 bases and J lost 4; bases outside the gene matches: 6. The CDR3 totals 15 residues. CDR3 sequence reads: CASSVIQGAADTQYF. The CDR3 DNA sequence: TGCGCCAGCAGTGTGATACAGGGGGCGGCAGATACGCAGTATTTT.

This sequence joins TRBV29-1 and TRBJ2-7; D not resolved. CDR3 length: 13 amino acids. The germline gives CDR1 SQVTM, CDR2 ANQGSEA. The V gene lost 4 bases and the J gene lost 1 base, with 11 bases spanning the gap. CDR3 loop: CSVGGSPSYEQYF. DNA for the CDR3: TGCAGCGTTGGTGGCAGCCCTTCCTACGAGCAGTACTTC.

This clone was picked up one time. The CDR3: CASRLGQASYEQYF. The CDR3 coding sequence is TGTGCCAGCAGATTAGGTCAGGCGTCCTACGAGCAGTACTTC. The rearrangement joins TRBV2 to TRBJ2-7; D unclear. The CDR3 consists of 14 residues. V dropped 6 bases and J dropped 1 base, with 13 bases sitting between them. CDR1 is SNHLY, CDR2 FYNNEI, per germline.

The gene calls are TRBV28 and TRBJ2-7; maybe TRBD2 (5 bases). This CDR3 is 14 amino acids long. Trimming took off 5 bases at V and 5 bases at J, with 16 bases between the two ends. The germline V gene encodes CDR1 MDHEN and CDR2 SYDVKM. The CDR3 region has the DNA TGTGCCAGCAGTCTCGTGGCGGGTCGGAACGAGCAGTACTTC. It yields the protein CASSLVAGRNEQYF. Complete variable domain (other parts from reference TRBV28 and TRBJ2-7): DVKVTQSSRYLVKRTGEKVFLECVQDMDHENMFWYRQDPGLGLRLIYFSYDVKMKEKGDIPEGYSVSREKKERFSLILESASTNQTSMYLCASSLVAGRNEQYFGPGTRLTVT.

This clone was seen a handful of times. The chain combines TRBV20-1 with TRBJ2-4; D is unresolved. CDR3 length: 10 residues. With 3 bases removed from V and 13 bases from J, the gap between germline ends came to 10 bases. In germline, CDR1 is DFQATT, CDR2 SNEGSKA (reference sequence). In DNA form, the CDR3 reads TGCAGTGCTAGTAGGGCCGGGCAGTACTTC. It specifies CSASRAGQYF.

In this sample, this clone turned up many times. This chain connects TRBV4-3 to TRBJ1-2; D remains ambiguous. The V end was cut by 0 bases, the J end by 8 bases, with 7 bases between. Germline-derived CDR1 and CDR2 are LGHNA and YSLEER. The CDR3 has 12 residues. The CDR3 coding sequence is TGCGCCAGCAGCCAAGAACTTGGCGGCTACACCTTC. Residues: CASSQELGGYTF.

The chain has TRBV30 and TRBJ2-3; a possible D gene is TRBD1 (6 bases). Germline V gene sequence: CDR1 GTSNPN, CDR2 SVGIG (reference sequence). Trimming left V 3 bases short and J 6 bases short, with 16 bases between. The CDR3 has 14 amino acids. Here the CDR3 reads CAWSPGVGADTQYF. CDR3 bases: TGTGCCTGGAGCCCAGGGGTCGGGGCCGATACGCAGTATTTT.

The table lists this clone with a few counts. The V call is TRBV2, the J call TRBJ2-2, with TRBD2 identical over 11 bases. The V gene's germline CDR1 is SNHLY and CDR2 FYNNEI. V shed 6 bases, J shed 4 bases, and the junction held 4 bases outside the gene matches. This CDR3 has 15 residues. The CDR3 spells CASSGTSGSTGELFF. The CDR3 DNA follows: TGTGCCAGCAGCGGCACTAGCGGGAGCACCGGGGAGCTGTTTTTT.

This clone was seen only a few times. The V and J genes are TRBV13 and TRBJ2-2; 10 positions match TRBD2. The junction had 3 bases not matched to a gene; V was cut back by 2 bases and J by 6 bases. Germline V gene data show CDR1 as PRHDT and CDR2 as FYEKMQ (reference sequence). The CDR3 has 15 amino acids. This CDR3 is CASSLRTSGPGELFF. The CDR3 DNA reads TGTGCCAGCAGCTTAAGGACTAGCGGACCCGGGGAGCTGTTTTTT.

The chain is built from TRBV18 and TRBJ1-1, with 11 nucleotides matching TRBD1. The CDR3 sequence is 15 residues long. The trim removed 2 bases at V and 4 bases at J, leaving 3 bases unmatched. Germline CDR1 reads KGHSH; CDR2 reads LQKENI. CDR3 sequence: CASSPAGTGGTEAFF. Written as DNA, the CDR3 is TGTGCCAGCTCACCAGCCGGGACAGGGGGCACTGAAGCTTTCTTT.

The chain recombines TRBV29-1 with TRBJ1-5, with D tentatively TRBD1 (5 bases). V was cut by 5 bases and J by 6 bases, with 11 bases left in between. This CDR3 is 12 amino acids long. In germline, CDR1 is SQVTM, CDR2 ANQGSEA. CDR3 coding DNA: TGCAGCGTTACATTCGGGGGTCAGCCCCAGCATTTT. Translating it yields CSVTFGGQPQHF. Looking up the rest from reference TRBV29-1 and TRBJ1-5 gives the full variable domain: SAVISQKPSRDICQRGTSLTIQCQVDSQVTMMFWYRQQPGQSLTLIATANQGSEATYESGFVIDKFPISRPNLTFSTLTVSNMSPEDSSIYLCSVTFGGQPQHFGDGTRLSIL.

The V call is TRBV4-1, the J call TRBJ2-7; D might be TRBD1 or TRBD2, each matching 5 bases. The germline V gene encodes CDR1 MGHRA and CDR2 YSYEKL. CDR3 length: 14 residues. Trimming left V 4 bases short and J 2 bases short, with 12 bases between. CDR3 residues: CASSPRESAYEQYF. The CDR3 DNA reads as TGCGCCAGCAGCCCCAGGGAGTCGGCCTACGAGCAGTACTTC.

This chain connects TRBV7-9 to TRBJ2-2, with TRBD1 as a possible D gene (6 bases). V lost 3 bases and J lost 3, with 11 bases in between. The V gene's germline CDR1 is SEHNR and CDR2 FQNEAQ (reference sequence). The CDR3 contains 15 residues. The CDR3 sequence: CASSFGTYYTGELFF. The DNA for the CDR3 is TGTGCCAGCAGCTTCGGGACATATTACACCGGGGAGCTGTTTTTT.

This clone was detected a few times. The chain has TRBV11-3 and TRBJ2-1; D is perhaps TRBD1 or TRBD2 (6 bases each). Germline V lookup: CDR1 SGHNT, CDR2 YENEEA. V was pared by 8 bases and J by 13 bases, with 15 bases between. CDR3 length equals 11 residues. The CDR3 loop reads CASGGGTAQFF. As DNA, the CDR3 is TGTGCCAGCGGAGGGGGGACGGCCCAGTTCTTC. Based on the CDR3 plus reference TRBV11-3 and TRBJ2-1, the full variable domain is EAGVVQSPRYKIIEKKQPVAFWCNPISGHNTLYWYLQNLGQGPELLIRYENEEAVDDSQLPKDRFSAERLKGVDSTLKIQPAELGDSAVYLCASGGGTAQFFGPGTRLTVL.

The table lists this clone with a few counts. The chain recombines TRBV6-5 with TRBJ1-1; 8 bases map to TRBD1. There are 16 residues in the CDR3. Germline values: CDR1 MNHEY, CDR2 SVGAGI. V dropped 2 bases and J dropped 4; count of bases not matched to a gene: 9. For the CDR3, the DNA is TGTGCCAGCAGTTACCTCGACAGGGGTAGTATCACTGAAGCTTTCTTT. Its protein product is CASSYLDRGSITEAFF.

This chain joins TRBV14 and TRBJ2-7; a possible D gene is TRBD1 (6 bases). This CDR3 has 13 amino acids. The germline V and J ends were trimmed by 0 bases and 12 bases, with 15 bases remaining between them. The germline V gene encodes CDR1 SGHDN and CDR2 FVKESK. CDR3 sequence (DNA): TGTGCCAGCAGCCAAGATCTAGGGGGAGTGGTGTACTTC. Translated, it gives CASSQDLGGVVYF.